The TCR beta chain under discussion was sequenced for a study of radiotherapy plus CTLA-4 blockade in lung cancer. Study-level results: TCR clones of tumor origin grew in blood after radiotherapy plus ipilimumab. In blood, early T cell clone dynamics reportedly predicted response best, together with interferon-beta.

A note on this clone: The antigen remains undetermined.

This CDR3 is 12 amino acids long. V was clipped by 4 bases and J by 3 bases; unmatched bases: 0. Germline values: CDR1 SEHNR, CDR2 FQNEAQ (reference sequence). Those with chemo-refractory metastatic non-small-cell lung cancer were treated with focal radiation combined with CTLA-4 blockade using ipilimumab. Assay used: immunoSEQ multiplex PCR; TCRdb lists only in-frame clones, some missing. The profile shows roughly 86,000 clones, about four fifths of them singletons. The chain combines TRBV7-9 with TRBJ2-7; 7 bases are a match to TRBD1. Sample: peripheral blood, taken from a patient treated with radiotherapy plus ipilimumab. This TCR was recovered from a human donor with non-small cell lung cancer who had stable disease on radiotherapy plus ipilimumab. CDR3 loop: CASSWDSYEQYF. The CDR3 DNA reads as TGTGCCAGCAGCTGGGACAGCTACGAGCAGTACTTC.